The T cell receptor beta chain described here comes from a study of HIV-infected patients and healthy controls. Notes on the study in general: Unequal distinct sequence numbers between patients and controls complicated comparisons. Mean usage of eight alpha and eight beta V genes differed significantly in HIV-infected patients versus controls.

In its sample, this clonotype ranks as medium-sized. Its specificity is unknown. Reverse transcription used roughly 480 ng RNA and constant-region primers for alpha and beta. Using multiplexing indices, alpha and beta chain libraries were generated apart by chain-specific third strand synthesis. One primer pair amplified all rearrangements per chain; each cDNA got molecular barcodes. MiXCR, applied by TCRdb to the 5' RACE reads, yields one record per CDR3 protein. Here the sample spans roughly 11,000 distinct CDR3 sequences, under 6.5% being singletons. Germline assignment: CDR1 PRHDT and CDR2 FYEKMQ (reference sequence). The CDR3 is 15 residues long. V gave up 0 bases and J gave up 3 bases, with 11 bases separating them. All unsorted peripheral T cells were captured because whole blood was used without fractionation.

The receptor was isolated from an adult in good health. Sequencing was done on a sample of blood. The V gene is TRBV13, the J gene TRBJ1-1; the D is unclear. The chain's CDR3 is CASSLGWRDYTEAFF. The CDR3 nucleotides are TGTGCCAGCAGCTTAGGGTGGCGGGATTACACTGAAGCTTTCTTT.